Described below is a single T cell receptor beta chain sequence and its context. The second PCR ran roughly 6 to 11 cycles with a sample-barcoded 5' primer and J-beta primers. TCRdb recomputed calls from the 5' RACE reads with MiXCR, one row per CDR3 protein. The data show 950,000 to 1,200,000 distinct CDR3 sequences, roughly two fifths seen once. The source of the sample is a study of blood T cells in healthy people across ages. The germline V gene has CDR1 GTSNPN and CDR2 SVGIG (reference sequence). V was shortened by 2 bases and J by 6 bases, with 18 bases between the two germline ends. CDR3 length: 15 residues.

The sample comprised blood. The chain joins TRBV30 to TRBJ2-3, with a possible D match to TRBD2 (6 bases). The source is a man younger than 35 in good health. The CDR3 is CAWSHDSREADTQYF. The CDR3 DNA reads TGTGCCTGGAGTCACGACTCGAGGGAGGCGGATACGCAGTATTTT.